These 27 T cell receptor beta chains were all obtained from the same sample, sequenced in a study of T cells in Graves' hyperthyroidism and ophthalmopathy. From RNA transcripts, TCR beta CDR3 regions were amplified. Researchers ran a first-round RT-PCR on the TCR CDR3 using the HTBI primer set. One entry per CDR3 protein results from TCRdb running MiXCR on the multiplex PCR reads. The table shows under 450,000 distinct CDR3 sequences, with about 15% occurring only once. Sequenced: blood. These receptors originate from a woman aged 30 to 39 with Graves' hyperthyroidism that later progressed to Graves' ophthalmopathy.

The rearrangement joins TRBV2 to TRBJ2-7; D is possibly TRBD1 (5 bases). V was pared by 2 bases and J by 2 bases, with 10 bases between. Germline CDR1 reads SNHLY; CDR2 reads FYNNEI. The CDR3 runs 14 residues. CDR3 residues: CASSESDRTYEQYF. CDR3 nucleotide sequence: TGTGCCAGCAGTGAATCAGACAGAACCTACGAGCAGTACTTC.

This clonotype came up many times. The rearrangement joins TRBV5-5 to TRBJ2-7; 8 nucleotides agree with TRBD2. CDR1 and CDR2 from the germline V gene are SGHKS and YYEKEE (reference sequence). Trimming took 3 bases from V and 3 from J; bases not matched to a gene: 5. CDR3 length: 14 residues. CDR3 in amino acids: CASSWAGLVYEQYF. In DNA form, the CDR3 reads TGTGCCAGCAGCTGGGCGGGACTAGTCTACGAGCAGTACTTC.

This clonotype was picked up many times. The chain employs TRBV5-6 and TRBJ1-2; D gene uncertain. V lost 1 base to trimming and J lost 7 bases, with 8 bases between them. This CDR3 spans 12 amino acids. Germline V gene sequence: CDR1 SGHDT, CDR2 YYEEEE. The CDR3 protein is CASSLYQTGYTF. The CDR3 nucleotides are TGTGCCAGCAGCTTGTACCAGACTGGCTACACCTTC. Drawing the rest from reference TRBV5-6 and TRBJ1-2, the complete variable domain is DAGVTQSPTHLIKTRGQQVTLRCSPKSGHDTVSWYQQALGQGPQFIFQYYEEEERQRGNFPDRFSGHQFPNYSSELNVNALLLGDSALYLCASSLYQTGYTFGSGTRLTVV.

The rearrangement joins TRBV12-3 or TRBV12-4 to TRBJ1-3; no reliable D call. V lost 2 bases and J lost 0, with 8 bases in between. This CDR3 spans 15 amino acids. This CDR3 is CASSLSRGSGNTIYF. DNA for the CDR3: TGTGCCAGCAGTTTAAGTCGGGGCTCTGGAAACACCATATATTTT.

This clonotype was seen many times. This chain connects TRBV24-1 to TRBJ2-1; 11 positions match TRBD2. The CDR3 spans 15 residues. With V trimmed by 4 bases and J by 5 bases, 3 bases remained unmatched. Germline V CDR1 and CDR2: KGHDR, SFDVKD. This CDR3 is CATSDGLAGNNEQFF. The CDR3 DNA is TGTGCCACCAGTGACGGACTAGCGGGTAACAATGAGCAGTTCTTC.

The V call is TRBV11-3, the J call TRBJ1-1, with a tentative D call TRBD1 (5 bases). The CDR3 runs 14 residues. The V gene's germline CDR1 is SGHNT and CDR2 YENEEA. Between the trimmed V and J ends, which lost 5 bases and 6 bases, there was a span of 16 bases. The CDR3 DNA follows: TGTGCCAGCAGCCCAGGACGGGGGTTCGCTGAAGCTTTCTTT. Its protein product is CASSPGRGFAEAFF.

This clonotype was counted ten times or more. V is TRBV20-1 and J is TRBJ2-3; D ambiguous. This CDR3 comprises 15 residues. The V and J ends lost 0 bases and 0 bases respectively, with 10 bases between them. Looked up from germline, CDR1 is DFQATT and CDR2 is SNEGSKA (reference sequence). The CDR3 sequence is CSARDHRQSTDTQYF. The CDR3 nucleotides are TGCAGTGCTAGAGATCATCGGCAAAGCACAGATACGCAGTATTTT.

This clonotype was observed at least ten times. The gene calls are TRBV7-9 and TRBJ1-1, with D possibly being TRBD1 (5 bases). Germline CDR1 is SEHNR and CDR2 is FQNEAQ (reference sequence). The CDR3 is 14 amino acids. Trimming left V 7 bases short and J 1 base short, with 13 bases between. This CDR3 is CASNLRATNTEAFF. In nucleotides, the CDR3 is TGTGCCAGCAACCTCAGGGCGACGAACACTGAAGCTTTCTTT.

There are many counts of this clonotype. This chain connects TRBV19 to TRBJ2-7; TRBD2 matches at 7 bases. Per the germline V gene, CDR1 is LNHDA and CDR2 is SQIVND (reference sequence). The ends lost 3 bases at V and 0 bases at J; junction bases unmatched: 5. The length of the CDR3 is 15 residues. The DNA of the CDR3 is TGTGCCAGTAGTATCGTCAGCGGGGACTCCTACGAGCAGTACTTC. Its protein is CASSIVSGDSYEQYF.

This chain links TRBV4-2 with TRBJ2-7; 7 nucleotides agree with TRBD1. There are 15 residues in the CDR3. Per the germline V gene, CDR1 is LGHNA and CDR2 is YNFKEQ. V lost 3 bases and J lost 1; bases outside the gene matches: 6. CDR3 in DNA: TGTGCCAGCAGCCAGCTCCGGGACAGTTCCTACGAGCAGTACTTC. Encoded protein: CASSQLRDSSYEQYF.

The chain carries TRBV11-2 and TRBJ2-2; D is undetermined. The V end was cut by 2 bases, the J end by 8 bases, with 6 bases between. Germline V gene data show CDR1 as SGHAT and CDR2 as FQNNGV. The CDR3 has 12 residues. CDR3 sequence: CASSLLGGELFF. The CDR3 coding sequence is TGTGCCAGCAGCTTACTAGGGGGGGAGCTGTTTTTT.

V is TRBV3-1 and J is TRBJ1-2; D uncertain. CDR3 length equals 14 residues. In germline, CDR1 is LGHDT, CDR2 YNNKEL (reference sequence). V was cut by 0 bases and J by 8 bases, with 13 bases left in between. The CDR3 region has the DNA TGTGCCAGCAGCCAAGACGAGGTCCTGAGGGGCTACACCTTC. Protein sequence: CASSQDEVLRGYTF.

The sample holds many counts of this clonotype. CDR3: CASSAGLTGLQGYGYTF. The CDR3 DNA is TGTGCCAGCAGTGCCGGGTTGACGGGGCTCCAAGGCTATGGCTACACCTTC. The rearrangement joins TRBV25-1 to TRBJ1-2, with D possibly being TRBD1 (5 bases). CDR1 and CDR2 from the germline V gene are MGHDK and SYGVNS. CDR3 length: 17 amino acids. The V gene lost 4 bases and the J gene lost 4 bases, with 22 bases spanning the gap.

This clonotype was recorded many times. The CDR3 DNA is TGTGCCAACCATACCCGGGGACTAGCCTACGAGCAGTACTTC. Amino acids: CANHTRGLAYEQYF. The rearrangement uses TRBV28 and TRBJ2-7; 8 bases line up with TRBD2. Losses at the gene ends were 10 bases for V and 2 bases for J; bases not matched to a gene: 10. Germline CDR1 MDHEN, CDR2 SYDVKM. The CDR3 has 14 residues.

This clonotype was picked up many times. The genes are TRBV12-3 or TRBV12-4 and TRBJ2-3, with D tentatively TRBD2 (6 bases). V was pared by 5 bases and J by 2 bases, with 11 bases between. The CDR3 covers 14 residues. CDR3 residues: CASSHAGYTDTQYF. The CDR3 coding sequence is TGTGCCAGCAGTCATGCGGGATACACAGATACGCAGTATTTT.

The rearrangement links TRBV9 to TRBJ1-6; possible D gene TRBD1, 5 bases. V was trimmed by 7 bases and J by 7 bases, leaving 12 bases between them. CDR3 length: 13 residues. Germline CDR1 SGDLS, CDR2 YYNGEE. For the CDR3, the DNA is TGTGCCAGCGCAGGGTGGTACAATTCACCCCTCCACTTT. Amino acids: CASAGWYNSPLHF.

For this clonotype: A much more abundant neighbour one base away suggests this may be a read error. The chain recombines TRBV19 with TRBJ1-1; D gene unclear. The CDR3 is 15 amino acids. Germline CDR1 and CDR2: LNHDA and SQIVND (reference sequence). The V end was cut by 8 bases, the J end by 5 bases, with 21 bases between. Written as DNA, the CDR3 is TGTGCCAGTGGTGCCTCGTTTTTAATAGGGACTGAAGCTTTCTTT. As protein: CASGASFLIGTEAFF.

In its sample, this clonotype was seen many times. The genes are TRBV27 and TRBJ1-6, with no clear D. V was pared by 3 bases and J by 7 bases, with 10 bases between. The CDR3 is 14 residues long. Germline V CDR1 and CDR2: MNHEY, SMNVEV (reference sequence). CDR3 in DNA: TGTGCCAGCAGTTTCTACGTTGGGAATTCACCCCTCCACTTT. This translates into CASSFYVGNSPLHF.

This clonotype was observed at least ten times. The J gene is TRBJ1-1, the V gene TRBV12-3 or TRBV12-4; D remains ambiguous. Trimming pared 4 bases from V and 6 bases from J, leaving 9 bases between. CDR3 size: 12 residues. This CDR3 is CASSSSGAEAFF. CDR3 nucleotides: TGTGCCAGCAGTTCCAGCGGAGCTGAAGCTTTCTTT.

In this sample, this clonotype turned up once. The chain is built from TRBV10-1 and TRBJ2-1, with a tentative D call TRBD2 (7 bases). V lost 3 bases and J 9 bases, leaving 12 bases between the germline ends. The CDR3 runs to 13 residues. CDR1 WNHNN and CDR2 SYGVQD come from the germline V gene (reference sequence). The chain's CDR3 is CASSERGGSEQFF. In DNA, the CDR3 is TGCGCCAGCAGTGAAAGGGGGGGCAGTGAGCAGTTCTTC.

This clonotype was found many times. The rearrangement joins TRBV6-1 to TRBJ2-7; no reliable D call. Germline V gene lookup returns CDR1 MNHNS and CDR2 SASEGT. The CDR3 extends over 13 amino acids. The V gene lost 8 bases and the J gene lost 1 base, with 12 bases spanning the gap. The CDR3 is CASERWGSYEQYF. The CDR3, as DNA: TGTGCCAGCGAGCGTTGGGGTTCCTACGAGCAGTACTTC.

There are a few counts of this clonotype. The chain uses TRBV5-1 and TRBJ2-7; TRBD1 matches at 7 bases. CDR3 length: 14 residues. Germline V CDR1 and CDR2: SGHRS, YFSETQ. Trimming cost V 2 bases and J 4 bases; bases outside gene matches: 6. Here the CDR3 reads CASSLRDSDYEQYF. CDR3 bases: TGCGCCAGCAGCTTACGGGACAGCGATTACGAGCAGTACTTC.

About this clonotype itself: With a much larger clone just one base away, this may be a read error. The chain's CDR3 is CASTLKRGTEANYGHTF. The CDR3 DNA is TGTGCCAGCACCCTCAAACGGGGGACAGAAGCTAACTATGGCCACACCTTC. The chain couples TRBV27 to TRBJ1-2; TRBD1 agrees at 7 bases. Germline CDR1 is MNHEY and CDR2 is SMNVEV (reference sequence). This CDR3 has 17 amino acids.

With regard to this clonotype: A much bigger clone sits one base away, suggesting this may be a read error. This rearrangement joins TRBV7-9 to TRBJ2-7, with D maybe TRBD1 (6 bases). Germline V CDR1 and CDR2: SEHNR, FQNEAQ (reference sequence). The CDR3 sequence is 16 residues long. The CDR3 DNA follows: TGTGCCGGCAGCAACAGACAGGTTTGGGACTCCTACGAGCAGTACTTC. The encoded protein is CAGSNRQVWDSYEQYF.

This clonotype was counted ten times or more. The rearrangement links TRBV27 to TRBJ1-2; no definite D call. CDR1 and CDR2 (germline): MNHEY, SMNVEV (reference sequence). V lost 8 bases, J lost 6 bases, and 10 bases lay in between. The CDR3 has 11 amino acids. Written as DNA, the CDR3 is TGTGCCAGCGGACGTGAGAATGGCTACACCTTC. As protein: CASGRENGYTF.

This clonotype was detected a few times. The V and J genes are TRBV29-1 and TRBJ2-7; unclear D gene. This CDR3 region has 13 residues. V lost 4 bases, J lost 2 bases, and 12 bases lay in between. Per the germline V gene, CDR1 is SQVTM and CDR2 is ANQGSEA. In nucleotides, the CDR3 is TGCAGCGTTGCCACAGAATTTACCTACGAGCAGTACTTC. It is translated as CSVATEFTYEQYF.

This clonotype was seen at least ten times. The CDR3 region has the DNA TGTGCCTGGAGCGACGACCCGTCCTCTGGAAACACCATATATTTT. It codes for CAWSDDPSSGNTIYF. The J gene is TRBJ1-3, the V gene TRBV30; D unresolved. Per germline, CDR1 GTSNPN and CDR2 SVGIG (reference sequence). This CDR3 is built from 15 residues. With 3 bases removed from V and 0 bases from J, the gap between germline ends came to 12 bases.